This T cell receptor (beta chain) originates from a study of T cell repertoires in aging, cancer and after chemotherapy. Amplification of TCR beta used genomic DNA extracted from peripheral blood. Judged by abundance, this clonotype is large (0.1 to 1%). No antigen is known for it. TRB rearrangements spanning V, D and J were amplified using mixed TRB-A/B primers. TCRdb used MiXCR to reprocess the multiplex PCR reads, holding one entry per CDR3 protein. Of about 3,000 distinct CDR3 sequences listed, about 30% are singletons. This CDR3 region has 12 residues. From germline, CDR1 is SQVTM and CDR2 ANQGSEA. V was clipped by 6 bases and J by 2 bases, with 11 bases between them. General observations from the study: Untreated cancer patients had significantly lower blood TCR diversity than age-matched healthy donors. In each cancer cohort, median generation probability increased across chemotherapy, suggesting thymic output rebounded.

The TCR was taken from a human donor in good health. The chain couples TRBV29-1 to TRBJ2-7, with a tentative D call TRBD1 (5 bases). The sample taken for sequencing was blood. The CDR3 bases are TGCAGCGTCAGACAGTCCACCTACGAGCAGTACTTC. Encoded protein: CSVRQSTYEQYF.